Presented here are 13 T cell receptor beta chains from one specimen sequenced in a study of T cell changes during pregnancy in multiple sclerosis. Some clones are missing from TCRdb's copy, which holds only in-frame ones; the method was immunoSEQ multiplex PCR. The sample yields about 60,000 clones, around 90% seen once. The sequencing here drew on CD4+ T cells from peripheral blood mononuclear cells, taken in the second trimester of pregnancy. These receptors came from a female donor with multiple sclerosis, enrolled in a pregnancy study.

This rearrangement joins TRBV21-1 to TRBJ1-1; the table's D call, TRBD1, has no DNA check behind it. TRBV21-1 is designated a pseudogene. The CDR3 covers 15 residues. The DNA of the CDR3 is TGTGCCAGCAGCAAAAGGCGACAGTTGAACACTGAAGCTTTCTTT. Translating gives CASSKRRQLNTEAFF.

The chain is built from TRBV11-3 and TRBJ2-2, with 12 positions matching TRBD2. Germline-derived CDR1 and CDR2 are SGHNT and YENEEA. The ends lost 6 bases at V and 6 bases at J; junction bases unmatched: 8. The CDR3 has 16 residues. The CDR3 here is CASSTTSGGKAGELFF. The CDR3 region has the DNA TGTGCCAGCAGTACGACTAGCGGGGGAAAGGCCGGGGAGCTGTTTTTT.

This clone was recorded only once. The V gene is TRBV14, the J gene TRBJ2-4; tentative D call: TRBD2 (5 bases). Germline loops: CDR1 SGHDN, CDR2 FVKESK. The CDR3 totals 17 residues. V was shortened by 0 bases and J by 3 bases, with 15 bases between the two germline ends. CDR3 loop: CASSQETGNVGKNIQYF. CDR3 coding DNA: TGTGCCAGCAGCCAAGAAACCGGGAATGTGGGCAAAAACATTCAGTACTTC.

The chain links TRBV7-6 to TRBJ2-7, with 7 bases lining up with TRBD2. The length of the CDR3 is 13 residues. Germline trimming cut 3 bases from V and 7 bases from J; bases unmatched to any gene: 6. Germline V gene lookup returns CDR1 SGHVS and CDR2 FNYEAQ. In DNA form, the CDR3 reads TGTGCCAGCAGCTTGCGGGAGACGGGGGAGCAGTACTTC. Its protein product is CASSLRETGEQYF.

The gene calls are TRBV25-1 and TRBJ1-1, with a possible D match to TRBD1 (5 bases). Per the germline V gene, CDR1 is MGHDK and CDR2 is SYGVNS. This CDR3 is 14 amino acids long. Trimming removed 3 bases from V and 8 bases from J, with 16 bases in between. The CDR3 loop reads CASSDAGPKSEAFF. In DNA, the CDR3 is TGTGCCAGCAGTGACGCGGGACCGAAGTCGGAAGCTTTCTTT.

The rearrangement joins TRBV29-1 to TRBJ2-3; possibly TRBD1 for D (5 bases). CDR3 length: 15 residues. The germline V and J ends were trimmed by 2 bases and 4 bases, with 16 bases remaining between them. CDR1 and CDR2 (germline): SQVTM, ANQGSEA. CDR3 in amino acids: CSVEPSGRAPDTQYF. Written as DNA, the CDR3 is TGCAGCGTTGAACCCTCGGGCAGGGCGCCAGATACGCAGTATTTT.

The CDR3 protein is CASSLTEISGNTIYF. The CDR3 DNA follows: TGTGCCAGCAGTTTGACAGAGATCTCTGGAAACACCATATATTTT. V gene TRBV9 combines with J gene TRBJ1-3; tentative D call: TRBD1 (5 bases). V lost 5 bases and J 0 bases, leaving 12 bases between the germline ends. The CDR3 length is 15 residues. Germline V CDR1 and CDR2: SGDLS, YYNGEE.

The chain employs TRBV14 and TRBJ2-5, with 9 bases lining up with TRBD1. V lost 4 bases and J lost 4; bases outside the gene matches: 10. CDR1 and CDR2 (germline): SGHDN, FVKESK. The CDR3 contains 16 residues. CDR3: CASSPAYPGQGETQYF. CDR3 bases: TGTGCCAGCAGCCCCGCATACCCGGGACAGGGAGAGACCCAGTACTTC. Full variable domain (outside the CDR3, taken from reference TRBV14 and TRBJ2-5): EAGVTQFPSHSVIEKGQTVTLRCDPISGHDNLYWYRRVMGKEIKFLLHFVKESKQDESGMPNNRFLAERTGGTYSTLKVQPAELEDSGVYFCASSPAYPGQGETQYFGPGTRLLVL.

This rearrangement joins TRBV7-2 to TRBJ1-2; the D gene is possibly TRBD1 (5 bases). The germline V gene encodes CDR1 SGHTA and CDR2 FQGNSA. This CDR3 has 16 residues. The germline V and J ends were trimmed by 0 bases and 4 bases, with 15 bases remaining between them. CDR3 protein: CASSLAFVGARYGYTF. The CDR3 DNA reads TGTGCCAGCAGCTTAGCTTTTGTAGGGGCGCGCTATGGCTACACCTTC.

The chain couples TRBV10-3 to TRBJ2-5; 9 bases map to TRBD1. This CDR3 is 19 amino acids long. J lost 5 bases, V lost 4 bases, and 20 bases had no gene match. Looked up from germline, CDR1 is ENHRY and CDR2 is SYGVKD. The CDR3 sequence is CAISGPGTGSGTRLETQYF. DNA for the CDR3: TGTGCCATCAGTGGACCCGGGACAGGGAGTGGGACTCGTCTTGAGACCCAGTACTTC.

This rearrangement joins TRBV28 to TRBJ1-2, with TRBD1 matching 7 bases. The CDR3 covers 15 residues. CDR1 MDHEN and CDR2 SYDVKM come from the germline V gene. The V gene end was trimmed by 5 bases and the J gene end by 8 bases; junction bases not matched to a gene: 14. The CDR3 nucleotides are TGTGCCAGCAGTGATTACACCCAGGGGGTGTGGGGCTACACCTTC. Translating gives CASSDYTQGVWGYTF.

The V call is TRBV28, the J call TRBJ1-4, with D maybe TRBD1 (6 bases). Trimming pared 5 bases from V and 5 bases from J, leaving 15 bases between. This CDR3 region has 15 residues. Germline V gene lookup returns CDR1 MDHEN and CDR2 SYDVKM. CDR3 in DNA: TGTGCCAGCAGTACTCGGACAGACCCGAATGAAAAACTGTTTTTT. Its translation is CASSTRTDPNEKLFF.

This clone was counted a single time. The V and J genes are TRBV5-1 and TRBJ1-1; the D gene is possibly TRBD1 (6 bases). This CDR3 contains 15 residues. CDR1 and CDR2 (germline): SGHRS, YFSETQ. V dropped 2 bases and J dropped 2 bases, with 13 bases sitting between them. CDR3 amino acids: CASSLTSGTNTEAFF. The CDR3 bases are TGCGCCAGCAGCTTAACCTCCGGGACAAACACTGAAGCTTTCTTT.